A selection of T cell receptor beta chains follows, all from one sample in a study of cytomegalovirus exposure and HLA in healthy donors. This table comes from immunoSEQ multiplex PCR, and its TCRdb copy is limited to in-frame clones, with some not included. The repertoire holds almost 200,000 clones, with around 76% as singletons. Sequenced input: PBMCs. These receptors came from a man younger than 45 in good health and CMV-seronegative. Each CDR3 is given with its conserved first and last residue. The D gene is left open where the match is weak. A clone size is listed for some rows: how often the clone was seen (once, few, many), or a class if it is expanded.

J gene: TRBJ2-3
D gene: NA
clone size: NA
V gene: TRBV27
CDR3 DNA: TGTGCCAGCAGTTTATTACCTATGACAGGGACTAGCACAGATACGCAGTATTTT
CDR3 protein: CASSLLPMTGTSTDTQYF

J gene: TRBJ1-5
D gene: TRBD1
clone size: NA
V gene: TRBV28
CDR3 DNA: TGTGCCAGCAGTCTCTCCGGGACAGGGGGACAGCCCCAGCATTTT
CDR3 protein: CASSLSGTGGQPQHF

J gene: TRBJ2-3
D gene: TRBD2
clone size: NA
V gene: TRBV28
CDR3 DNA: TGTGCCAGTCCAGAGATAGCGGGACCTCTGAGCACAGATACGCAGTATTTT
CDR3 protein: CASPEIAGPLSTDTQYF

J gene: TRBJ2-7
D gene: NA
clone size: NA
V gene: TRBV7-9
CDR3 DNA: TGTTCCAGCAGCCCTACCCCCTACGAGCAGTACTTC
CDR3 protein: CSSSPTPYEQYF

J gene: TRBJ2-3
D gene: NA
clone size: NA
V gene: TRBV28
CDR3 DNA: TGTGCCAGCAGTTCCCTTCGGCAGGGCGCGGATACGCAGTATTTT
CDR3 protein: CASSSLRQGADTQYF

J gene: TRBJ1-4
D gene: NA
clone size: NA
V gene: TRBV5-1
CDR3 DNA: TGCGCCAGCAGCTTGGCCGGGGTTCATGCTAATGAAAAACTGTTTTTT
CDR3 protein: CASSLAGVHANEKLFF

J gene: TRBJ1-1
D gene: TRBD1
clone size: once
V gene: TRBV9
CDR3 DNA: TGTGCCAGCAGCCCCCACCCGGACAGGAGAAACACTGAAGCTTTCTTT
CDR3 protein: CASSPHPDRRNTEAFF

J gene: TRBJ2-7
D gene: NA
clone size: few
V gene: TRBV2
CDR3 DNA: TGTGCCAGACGTATTGCAGGGGTGTACGAGCAGTACTTC
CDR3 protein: CARRIAGVYEQYF

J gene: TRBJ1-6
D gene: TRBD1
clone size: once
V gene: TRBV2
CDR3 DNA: TGTGCCAGCAGGACTCCGGGACAGGGGCTATATAATTCACCCCTCCACTTT
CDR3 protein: CASRTPGQGLYNSPLHF

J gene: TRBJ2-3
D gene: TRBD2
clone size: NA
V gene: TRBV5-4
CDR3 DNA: TGTGCCAGCAGCAAGGGAGCGGGACTCACAGATACGCAGTATTTT
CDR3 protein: CASSKGAGLTDTQYF

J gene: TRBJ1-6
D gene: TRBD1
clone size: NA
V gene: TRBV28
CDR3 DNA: TGTGCCAGCAGTTTACCGGGACAGAGAAATTCACCCCTCCACTTT
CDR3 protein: CASSLPGQRNSPLHF